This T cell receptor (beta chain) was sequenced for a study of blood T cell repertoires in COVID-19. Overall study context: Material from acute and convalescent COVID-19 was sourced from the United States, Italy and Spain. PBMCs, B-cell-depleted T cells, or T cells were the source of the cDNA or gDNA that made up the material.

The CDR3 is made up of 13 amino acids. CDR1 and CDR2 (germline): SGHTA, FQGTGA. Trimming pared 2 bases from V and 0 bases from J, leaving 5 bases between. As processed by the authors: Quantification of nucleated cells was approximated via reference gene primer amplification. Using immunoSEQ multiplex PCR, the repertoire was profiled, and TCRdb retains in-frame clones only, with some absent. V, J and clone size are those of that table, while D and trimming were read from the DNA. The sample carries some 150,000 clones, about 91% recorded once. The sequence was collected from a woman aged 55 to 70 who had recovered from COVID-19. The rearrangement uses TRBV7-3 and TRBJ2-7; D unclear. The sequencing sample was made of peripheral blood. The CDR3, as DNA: TGTGCCAGCAGCTTATTTCTCTCCTACGAGCAGTACTTC. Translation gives CASSLFLSYEQYF.